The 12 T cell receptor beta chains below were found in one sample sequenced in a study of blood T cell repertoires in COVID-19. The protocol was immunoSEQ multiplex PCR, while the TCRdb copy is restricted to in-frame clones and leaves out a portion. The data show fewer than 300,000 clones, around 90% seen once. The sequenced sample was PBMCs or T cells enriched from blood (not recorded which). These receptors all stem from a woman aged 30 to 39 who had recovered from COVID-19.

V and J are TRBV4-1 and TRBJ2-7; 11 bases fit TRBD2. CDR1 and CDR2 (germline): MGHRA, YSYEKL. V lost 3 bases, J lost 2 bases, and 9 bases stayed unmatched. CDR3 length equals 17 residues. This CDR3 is CASSQGYRLAGTYEQYF. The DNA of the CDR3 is TGCGCCAGCAGCCAGGGGTACAGACTAGCGGGGACCTACGAGCAGTACTTC.

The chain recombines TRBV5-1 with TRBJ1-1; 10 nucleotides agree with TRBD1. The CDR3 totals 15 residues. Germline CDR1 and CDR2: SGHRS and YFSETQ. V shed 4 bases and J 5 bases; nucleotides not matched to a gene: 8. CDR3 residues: CASSNRDRGSTEAFF. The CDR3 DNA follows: TGCGCCAGCAGCAACCGGGACAGGGGATCGACTGAAGCTTTCTTT.

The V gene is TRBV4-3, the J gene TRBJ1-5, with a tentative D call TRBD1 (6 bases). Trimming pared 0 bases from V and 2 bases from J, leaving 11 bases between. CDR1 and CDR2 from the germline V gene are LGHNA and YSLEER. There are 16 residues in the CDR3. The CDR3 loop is CASSQDLAGGNQPQHF. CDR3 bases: TGCGCCAGCAGCCAAGATTTGGCAGGGGGCAATCAGCCCCAGCATTTT.

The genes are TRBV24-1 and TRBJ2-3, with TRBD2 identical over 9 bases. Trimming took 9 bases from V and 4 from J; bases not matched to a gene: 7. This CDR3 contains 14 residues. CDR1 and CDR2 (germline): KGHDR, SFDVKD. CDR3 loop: CATASEREADTQYF. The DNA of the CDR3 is TGTGCCACCGCATCGGAGCGGGAGGCAGATACGCAGTATTTT.

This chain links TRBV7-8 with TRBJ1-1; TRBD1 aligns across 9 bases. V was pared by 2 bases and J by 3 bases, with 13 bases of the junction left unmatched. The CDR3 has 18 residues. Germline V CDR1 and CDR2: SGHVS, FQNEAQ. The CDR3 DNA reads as TGTGCCAGCAGCTTACCATACCGGGACAGGGATATGGACACTGAAGCTTTCTTT. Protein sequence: CASSLPYRDRDMDTEAFF. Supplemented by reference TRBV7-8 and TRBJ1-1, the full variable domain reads GAGVSQSPRYKVAKRGQDVALRCDPISGHVSLFWYQQALGQGPEFLTYFQNEAQLDKSGLPSDRFFAERPEGSVSTLKIQRTQQEDSAVYLCASSLPYRDRDMDTEAFFGQGTRLTVV.

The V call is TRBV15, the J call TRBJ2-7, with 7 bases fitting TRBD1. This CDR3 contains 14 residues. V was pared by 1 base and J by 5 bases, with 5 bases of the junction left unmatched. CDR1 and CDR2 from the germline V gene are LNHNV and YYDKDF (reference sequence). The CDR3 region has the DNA TGTGCCACCAGCAGAGGGACAGGTTCCCACGAGCAGTACTTC. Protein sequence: CATSRGTGSHEQYF.

The CDR3 DNA follows: TGTGCCAGCAGTTTAAAGGGACTTACCGGCACAGATACGCAGTATTTT. The encoded protein is CASSLKGLTGTDTQYF. This chain links TRBV28 with TRBJ2-3, with D perhaps matching TRBD2 (6 bases). The CDR3 contains 16 residues. Germline CDR1 reads MDHEN; CDR2 reads SYDVKM. The germline V and J ends were trimmed by 2 bases and 1 base, with 13 bases remaining between them.

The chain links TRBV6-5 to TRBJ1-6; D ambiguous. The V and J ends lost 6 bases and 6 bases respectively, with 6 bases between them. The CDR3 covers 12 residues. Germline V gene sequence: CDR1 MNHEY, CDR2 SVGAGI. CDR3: CASRGSNSPLHF. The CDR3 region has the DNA TGTGCCAGCAGGGGGAGTAATTCACCCCTCCACTTT.

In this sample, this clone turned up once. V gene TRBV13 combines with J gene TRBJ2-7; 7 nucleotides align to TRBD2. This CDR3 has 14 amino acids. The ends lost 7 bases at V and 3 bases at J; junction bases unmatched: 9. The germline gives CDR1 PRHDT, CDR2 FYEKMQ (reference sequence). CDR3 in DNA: TGTGCCAGCACCGAGACCGGGACTAACTACGAGCAGTACTTC. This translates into CASTETGTNYEQYF. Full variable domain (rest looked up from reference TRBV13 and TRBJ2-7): AAGVIQSPRHLIKEKRETATLKCYPIPRHDTVYWYQQGPGQDPQFLISFYEKMQSDKGSIPDRFSAQQFSDYHSELNMSSLELGDSALYFCASTETGTNYEQYFGPGTRLTVT.

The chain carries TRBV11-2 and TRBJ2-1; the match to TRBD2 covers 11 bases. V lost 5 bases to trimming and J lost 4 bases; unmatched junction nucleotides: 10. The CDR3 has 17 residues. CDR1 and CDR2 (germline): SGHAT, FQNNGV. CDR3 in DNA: TGTGCCAGCAGCCCAAGGACTACTAGCGGGAGATACAATGAGCAGTTCTTC. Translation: CASSPRTTSGRYNEQFF.

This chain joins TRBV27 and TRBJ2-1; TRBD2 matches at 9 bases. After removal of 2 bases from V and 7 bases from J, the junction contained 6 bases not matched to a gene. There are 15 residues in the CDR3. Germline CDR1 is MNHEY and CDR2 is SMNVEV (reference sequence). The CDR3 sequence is CASSLGSGSGNEQFF. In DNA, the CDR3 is TGTGCCAGCAGTTTAGGTAGCGGGAGCGGGAATGAGCAGTTCTTC.

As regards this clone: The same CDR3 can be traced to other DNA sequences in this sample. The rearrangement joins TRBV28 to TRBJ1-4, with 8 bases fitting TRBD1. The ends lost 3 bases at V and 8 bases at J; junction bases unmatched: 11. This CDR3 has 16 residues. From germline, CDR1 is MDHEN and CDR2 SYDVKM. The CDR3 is CASSFRQGARGEKLFF. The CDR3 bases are TGTGCCAGCAGTTTTCGTCAGGGGGCGCGAGGAGAAAAACTGTTTTTT.